This T cell receptor (beta chain) was observed in a study of CD4 T cells in relation to SARS-CoV-2 and coronaviruses. Study at large: PBMCs were cultured with antigen for roughly 10 days before TCR beta sequencing.

Only in-frame clones appear in the TCRdb table, and some are missing; sequencing was by immunoSEQ multiplex PCR. The table records approximately 19,000 clones, 65% to 85% of them present only once. Notes on the study in general: This crossreactivity analysis covered spike protein alone, no other viral proteins. Pre-pandemic and post-infection samples never came from the same donor.

This clone was seen only a few times. Antigen: not known. Before the COVID-19 pandemic, during about 2011-2019, CD4+ T cells were taken from unexposed donors. The cells were cultured for less than twelve days before CD4+ T cells were isolated. Cultures received half-medium IL-2 refreshes on days 3 and 7. CDR1 is LGHDT, CDR2 YNNKEL, per germline (reference sequence). The length of the CDR3 is 12 residues. The germline V and J ends were trimmed by 1 base and 14 bases, with 9 bases remaining between them. The source of this sequence is a human donor in good health. The rearrangement links TRBV3-1 (or the pseudogene TRBV3-2) to TRBJ1-6; the D is unclear. Sequenced: CD4+ T cells from PBMCs, cultured in vitro. The CDR3 is CASSQVTSALHF. The CDR3, as DNA: TGTGCCAGCAGCCAAGTCACATCCGCCCTCCACTTT.